In this sample, the clone carrying this T cell receptor (beta chain) turned up a few times. TCRdb itself ran the RT-PCR reads through MiXCR, one entry per CDR3 protein. The sample shows around 790,000 distinct CDR3 sequences, around 20% of them seen only once. This sample stems from a study of response to subunit inactivated influenza vaccine. The source was PBMCs from blood, collected 4 to 6 days after vaccination. The sequence derives from a man between 45 and 60 years old who received an inactivated influenza vaccine.

CDR3 sequence (DNA): TGTGCCAGCAGCTTAGATGGAGCGGCTCAAGAGACCCAGTACTTC. Residues: CASSLDGAAQETQYF. The rearrangement links TRBV7-9 to TRBJ2-5; a possible D gene is TRBD2 (5 bases). Germline CDR1 and CDR2: SEHNR and FQNEAQ (reference sequence). The length of the CDR3 is 15 residues. The V gene lost 1 base and the J gene lost 2 bases, with 11 bases spanning the gap.